Listed below are T cell receptor beta chains from one sample, sequenced in a study of response to subunit inactivated influenza vaccine. TCRdb re-called the RT-PCR reads through MiXCR, storing one row per CDR3 protein. Of a few hundred thousand distinct CDR3 sequences listed, less than 15% are singletons. Sequencing was performed on PBMCs from blood, taken 11 to 12 days after vaccination. These receptor sequences come from a man aged 50 to 60 who received an inactivated influenza vaccine. Each CDR3 is given with its conserved first and last residue. D genes are given only for firm matches. Size is omitted from some rows. Given values are once, few, many or a class for expanded clones.

clone size,J gene,D gene,V gene,CDR3 protein,CDR3 DNA
many,TRBJ1-1,-,TRBV29-1,CSVEGHLNTEAFF,TGCAGCGTTGAGGGACACCTGAACACTGAAGCTTTCTTT
few,TRBJ1-1,TRBD1,TRBV19,CASVQLDRGYEAFF,TGTGCCAGCGTCCAACTCGACAGGGGATATGAAGCTTTCTTT
few,TRBJ2-7,TRBD1,TRBV7-2,CASSLATGSSYEQYF,TGTGCCAGCAGCTTAGCGACAGGGAGCTCCTACGAGCAGTACTTC
-,TRBJ2-2,-,TRBV24-1,CATSDPGENTGELFF,TGTGCCACCAGTGATCCGGGGGAGAACACCGGGGAGCTGTTTTTT
few,TRBJ2-7,TRBD2,TRBV19,CASSNGLEYEQYF,TGTGCCAGTAGTAACGGACTAGAGTACGAGCAGTACTTC
few,TRBJ2-1,-,TRBV15,CATSGTGSPLTNEQFF,TGTGCCACCAGCGGTACAGGGTCCCCCCTTACGAATGAGCAGTTCTTC
-,TRBJ2-1,TRBD1,TRBV24-1,CATSDGSGTGVDEQFF,TGTGCCACCAGTGATGGCTCCGGGACAGGGGTGGATGAGCAGTTCTTC
few,TRBJ2-1,-,TRBV12-3/TRBV12-4,CASSLPRGGPNEQFF,TGTGCCAGCAGTTTACCTCGCGGGGGCCCAAATGAGCAGTTCTTC
many,TRBJ2-3,-,TRBV24-1,CATSDWTDTDTQYF,TGTGCCACCAGTGATTGGACCGACACAGATACGCAGTATTTT
few,TRBJ1-3,-,TRBV6-1,CASTLGPIGGNTIYF,TGTGCCAGCACCCTGGGACCAATCGGCGGAAACACCATATATTTT
many,TRBJ1-5,TRBD1,TRBV28,CASSLLGQGDQPQHF,TGTGCCAGCAGTCTCTTAGGACAGGGGGATCAGCCCCAGCATTTT
-,TRBJ2-3,TRBD1,TRBV20-1,CSAPGQGHTDTQYF,TGCAGTGCTCCCGGACAGGGCCACACAGATACGCAGTATTTT
-,TRBJ2-1,TRBD2,TRBV12-3/TRBV12-4,CASSRASGRLYNEQFF,TGTGCCAGCTCTCGGGCTAGCGGGAGGCTATACAATGAGCAGTTCTTC
few,TRBJ2-1,-,TRBV6-1,CASSGVQYNEQFF,TGTGCCAGCAGTGGGGTTCAATACAATGAGCAGTTCTTC
-,TRBJ2-1,-,TRBV10-2,CASSEFVGPPYNEQFF,TGCGCCAGCAGTGAGTTCGTCGGACCGCCCTACAATGAGCAGTTCTTC
-,TRBJ2-5,-,TRBV20-1,CSAGPLGHLQETQYF,TGCAGTGCAGGACCCCTGGGACACTTACAAGAGACCCAGTACTTC
-,TRBJ2-7,TRBD2,TRBV5-1,CASSFSSGWGDEQYF,TGCGCCAGCAGCTTTTCTAGCGGCTGGGGGGACGAGCAGTACTTC
few,TRBJ2-2,-,TRBV5-1,CASSLAASHAGELFF,TGCGCCAGCAGCTTGGCCGCTTCTCATGCCGGGGAGCTGTTTTTT
few,TRBJ2-1,TRBD2,TRBV5-1,CASSGTSGRYYNEQFF,TGCGCCAGCAGCGGGACTAGCGGGCGCTACTACAATGAGCAGTTCTTC
few,TRBJ2-7,TRBD1,TRBV25-1,CASSTVGQGREQYF,TGTGCCAGCAGTACCGTGGGACAGGGGAGGGAGCAGTACTTC
-,TRBJ2-3,-,TRBV7-9,CASSLQRRGGTDTQYF,TGTGCCAGCAGCTTACAACGAAGGGGGGGCACAGATACGCAGTATTTT
-,TRBJ2-1,TRBD2,TRBV14,CASTDMGLAGVNEQFF,TGTGCCAGCACCGATATGGGACTAGCGGGGGTCAATGAGCAGTTCTTC
many,TRBJ2-1,-,TRBV11-2,CASSLVFQGTPGIF,TGTGCCAGCAGCTTAGTTTTTCAGGGAACGCCGGGGATCTTC
-,TRBJ2-1,-,TRBV9,CASSVALYNNEQFF,TGTGCCAGCAGCGTAGCTCTCTATAACAATGAGCAGTTCTTC
few,TRBJ2-2,-,TRBV29-1,CSVEGQGPVTGELFF,TGCAGCGTTGAGGGCCAGGGCCCGGTCACCGGGGAGCTGTTTTTT
-,TRBJ2-5,-,TRBV29-1,CSGREGPTQETQYF,TGCAGCGGACGTGAGGGGCCTACCCAAGAGACCCAGTACTTC
-,TRBJ2-1,TRBD2,TRBV12-3/TRBV12-4,CASSLTGTSGGAYNEQFF,TGTGCCAGCAGTCTGACCGGGACTAGCGGGGGGGCCTACAATGAGCAGTTCTTC
-,TRBJ1-1,-,TRBV7-9,CASSFTPSTEAFF,TGTGCCAGCAGCTTTACACCGAGCACTGAAGCTTTCTTT
few,TRBJ2-7,-,TRBV2,CAGGSGYEQYF,TGTGCCGGCGGTTCAGGCTACGAGCAGTACTTC
-,TRBJ2-1,TRBD2,TRBV12-3/TRBV12-4,CASSPRLARDEQFF,TGTGCCAGCAGCCCTAGACTAGCGAGGGATGAGCAGTTCTTC
-,TRBJ2-4,-,TRBV29-1,CSVGQGRDIQYF,TGCAGCGTTGGACAGGGGAGGGACATTCAGTACTTC